This TCR beta chain was sequenced in a study of T cells in localized non-small cell lung cancer. Whole-study results and caveats: Uninvolved adjacent lung showed peak T cell clonality, exceeding tumor. Because only a single region of the tumor was sequenced, heterogeneity remains possible. Median detection of top 100 tumor clones in adjacent lung was roughly 61 clones.

Profiling relied on immunoSEQ multiplex PCR, and the TCRdb table lists in-frame clones only, not all of them. Found here are some 140,000 clones, roughly 90% of them singletons; the top ten hold approximately 1.5%. In germline, CDR1 is SGHRS, CDR2 YFSETQ. V lost 2 bases and J 4 bases, leaving 9 bases between the germline ends. The CDR3 contains 13 residues. Details on this clone: The antigen is unknown.

The sequence came from a female donor older than 55 with stage I lung adenocarcinoma. The sample here was peripheral blood, taken before any cancer treatment. The chain employs TRBV5-1 and TRBJ2-5; D is undetermined. The CDR3, as DNA: TGCGCCAGCAGCTTTACCCCCTCAGAGACCCAGTACTTC. Its protein product is CASSFTPSETQYF.